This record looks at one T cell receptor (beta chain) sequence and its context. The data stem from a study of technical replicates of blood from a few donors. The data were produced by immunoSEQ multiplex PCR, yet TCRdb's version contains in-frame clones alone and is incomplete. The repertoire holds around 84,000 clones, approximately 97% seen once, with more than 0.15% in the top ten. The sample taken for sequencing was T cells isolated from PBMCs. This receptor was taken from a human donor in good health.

The CDR3 reads CAWSVYGEKLFF. The CDR3 DNA reads as TGTGCCTGGAGTGTTTACGGGGAAAAACTGTTTTTT. This chain links TRBV30 with TRBJ1-4; D gene unclear. Germline V gives CDR1 GTSNPN, CDR2 SVGIG (reference sequence). Trimming removed 0 bases at V and 8 bases at J, with 7 bases between. The CDR3 extends over 12 amino acids.